This T cell receptor beta chain was obtained from a study of blood T cell repertoires in COVID-19. Whole-study context: Acute-phase and convalescent COVID-19 samples originated in the United States, Italy and Spain.

Per the germline V gene, CDR1 is LNHNV and CDR2 is YYDKDF (reference sequence). With 6 bases removed from V and 9 bases from J, the gap between germline ends came to 13 bases. This CDR3 has 12 amino acids. Source study methods: The authors estimated nucleated cell counts from reference gene primer amplification. Method: immunoSEQ multiplex PCR; TCRdb's copy keeps in-frame clones and lacks some. V and J calls and clone size are copied from that table; D and trimming were computed from the DNA. Here the sample spans some 140,000 clones, approximately 80% being singletons. This clone appeared a single time.

The V and J genes are TRBV15 and TRBJ2-3, with D perhaps matching TRBD2 (6 bases). Specimen: peripheral blood. The sequence came from a woman aged 55-75 years with acute or convalescent COVID-19. CDR3 region: CATSRDAGTQYF. CDR3 coding DNA: TGTGCCACCAGTCGGGACGCGGGGACGCAGTATTTT.